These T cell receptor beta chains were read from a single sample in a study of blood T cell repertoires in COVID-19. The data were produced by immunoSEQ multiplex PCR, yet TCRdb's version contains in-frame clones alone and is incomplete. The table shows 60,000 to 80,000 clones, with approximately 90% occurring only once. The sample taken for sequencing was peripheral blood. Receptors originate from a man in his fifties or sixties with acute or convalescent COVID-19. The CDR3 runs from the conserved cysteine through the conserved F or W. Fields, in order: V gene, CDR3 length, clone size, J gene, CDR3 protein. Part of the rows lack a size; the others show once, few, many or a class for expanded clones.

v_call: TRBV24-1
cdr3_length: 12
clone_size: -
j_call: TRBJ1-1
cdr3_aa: CATSDEATEAFF

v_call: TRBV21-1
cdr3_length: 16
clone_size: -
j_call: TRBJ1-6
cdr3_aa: CARGERTATYNSPLHF

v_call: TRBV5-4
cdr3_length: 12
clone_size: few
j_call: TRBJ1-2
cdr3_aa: CASSSTSYGYTF

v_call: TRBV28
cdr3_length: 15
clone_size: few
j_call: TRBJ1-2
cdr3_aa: CASSPDRGQMNGYTF

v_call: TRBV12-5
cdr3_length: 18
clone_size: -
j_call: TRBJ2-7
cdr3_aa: CASGLTAPSGRFRGEQYF

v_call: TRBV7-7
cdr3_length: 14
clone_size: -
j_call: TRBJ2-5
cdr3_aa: CASSSTAGGETQYF

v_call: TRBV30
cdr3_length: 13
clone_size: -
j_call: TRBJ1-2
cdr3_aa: CAWTPGLVRGYTF

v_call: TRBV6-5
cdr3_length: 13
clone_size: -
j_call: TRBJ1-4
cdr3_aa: CASSSNRGEKLFF

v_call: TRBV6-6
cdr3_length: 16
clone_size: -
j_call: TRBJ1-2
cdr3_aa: CASSSPTTGGIYGYTF

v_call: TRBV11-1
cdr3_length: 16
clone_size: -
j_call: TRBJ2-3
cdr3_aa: CASSSRPGAPTDTQYF

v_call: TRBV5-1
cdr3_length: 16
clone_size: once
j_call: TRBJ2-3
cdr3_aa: CASSWGLVGATDTQYF